A single sample gave rise to the 13 T cell receptor beta chains below, sequenced in a study of graft-versus-host responses after intestinal transplantation. TCRdb's table, derived via immunoSEQ multiplex PCR, lists solely in-frame clones and lacks some. Altogether fewer than 30,000 clones are present, roughly 85% being singletons, with the ten largest covering approximately 10%. The specimen was PBMCs, collected around 61 weeks after intestinal transplantation. Every receptor here comes from a human patient who received an intestinal transplant, so some T cells may come from the graft donor.

This sequence joins TRBV21-1 and TRBJ2-5; the D segment call TRBD1 is taken from the table without a DNA check. TRBV21-1 is a pseudogene. This CDR3 spans 15 amino acids. As DNA, the CDR3 is TGTGCCAGCAGCATCCCAGGACATCTCAGGGGGACCCAGTACTTC. Translated: CASSIPGHLRGTQYF.

V usage is TRBV2 and J usage is TRBJ1-2, with D possibly TRBD1 on 5 matching bases. The CDR3 is made up of 15 amino acids. Germline values: CDR1 SNHLY, CDR2 FYNNEI. Between the trimmed V and J ends, which lost 2 bases and 7 bases, there was a span of 17 bases. For the CDR3, the DNA is TGTGCCAGCAGTGAAACTGGGGCGTTCATTTTTGGCTACACCTTC. Encoded protein: CASSETGAFIFGYTF. The full variable domain, its missing parts supplied by reference TRBV2 and TRBJ1-2, is EPEVTQTPSHQVTQMGQEVILRCVPISNHLYFYWYRQILGQKVEFLVSFYNNEISEKSEIFDDQFSVERPDGSNFTLKIRSTKLEDSAMYFCASSETGAFIFGYTFGSGTRLTVV.

The chain combines TRBV27 with TRBJ2-3; 7 bases are shared with TRBD1. This CDR3 comprises 14 residues. Germline CDR1 reads MNHEY; CDR2 reads SMNVEV (reference sequence). V shed 5 bases and J 4 bases; nucleotides not matched to a gene: 6. The chain's CDR3 is CASSTYRGSDTQYF. In DNA, the CDR3 is TGTGCCAGCAGTACTTACAGGGGTTCAGATACGCAGTATTTT.

J is TRBJ2-1 and V is TRBV27; D is unresolved. The V end lost 4 bases, the J end lost 0 bases, and 10 bases lay between the germline ends. In germline, CDR1 is MNHEY, CDR2 SMNVEV (reference sequence). This CDR3 comprises 15 residues. The CDR3 DNA sequence: TGTGCCAGCAGTTCGCTCGGTGACTCCTACAATGAGCAGTTCTTC. This codes for CASSSLGDSYNEQFF.

The rearrangement links TRBV2 to TRBJ2-3; D unresolved. V gave up 1 base and J gave up 15 bases, with 8 bases separating them. CDR3 length: 10 amino acids. Germline values: CDR1 SNHLY, CDR2 FYNNEI. The CDR3 spells CASSEENGYF. The DNA of the CDR3 is TGTGCCAGCAGTGAAGAAAATGGCTATTTT.

This sequence joins TRBV4-1 and TRBJ2-1; D gene unclear. The V end lost 3 bases, the J end lost 3 bases, and 0 bases lay between the germline ends. The CDR3 consists of 11 residues. Per the germline V gene, CDR1 is MGHRA and CDR2 is YSYEKL. CDR3 sequence: CASSHYNEQFF. DNA for the CDR3: TGCGCCAGCAGCCACTACAATGAGCAGTTCTTC.

The rearrangement uses TRBV5-1 and TRBJ2-7, with 9 bases matching TRBD2. Trimming removed 3 bases from V and 4 bases from J; junction bases left unmatched: 8. The CDR3 is 15 residues long. Germline assignment: CDR1 SGHRS and CDR2 YFSETQ. The CDR3 nucleotides read TGCGCCAGCAGCTCCTGGACTAGCGACAAGTACGAGCAGTACTTC. Translated: CASSSWTSDKYEQYF.

The chain couples TRBV5-4 to TRBJ1-3; possible D gene TRBD1, 5 bases. Germline CDR1 reads SGHNT; CDR2 reads YYREEE (reference sequence). Trimming removed 4 bases at V and 0 bases at J, with 8 bases between. The CDR3 runs to 14 residues. The CDR3 protein is CASSPGGSGNTIYF. In DNA form, the CDR3 reads TGTGCCAGCAGCCCCGGGGGCTCTGGAAACACCATATATTTT. The full variable domain, its missing parts supplied by reference TRBV5-4 and TRBJ1-3, is ETGVTQSPTHLIKTRGQQVTLRCSSQSGHNTVSWYQQALGQGPQFIFQYYREEENGRGNFPPRFSGLQFPNYSSELNVNALELDDSALYLCASSPGGSGNTIYFGEGSWLTVV.

The chain is built from TRBV6-5 and TRBJ1-1; possibly TRBD1 for D (6 bases). The CDR3 has 14 residues. V was trimmed by 5 bases and J by 0 bases, leaving 10 bases between them. Germline CDR1 reads MNHEY; CDR2 reads SVGAGI. The CDR3 DNA reads as TGTGCCAGCAGTGCAGGGGTTCTGAACACTGAAGCTTTCTTT. Translation: CASSAGVLNTEAFF.

This clone was observed a few times. CDR3 nucleotide sequence: TGTGCCAGCTCACCGGGACAGGGAAACACCATATATTTT. It yields the protein CASSPGQGNTIYF. The chain is built from TRBV18 and TRBJ1-3; 7 positions match TRBD1. V was clipped by 3 bases and J by 4 bases; unmatched bases: 0. Looked up from germline, CDR1 is KGHSH and CDR2 is LQKENI. CDR3 size: 13 residues.

This chain links TRBV7-7 with TRBJ1-5; D is perhaps TRBD1 (5 bases). Germline lookup yields CDR1 SSHAT and CDR2 FNYEAQ (reference sequence). CDR3 length: 15 amino acids. V gave up 5 bases and J gave up 4 bases, with 15 bases separating them. The CDR3 protein is CASSPGGPRNQPQHF. In DNA, the CDR3 is TGTGCCAGCAGCCCGGGGGGACCTAGGAATCAGCCCCAGCATTTT.

V gene TRBV6-5 combines with J gene TRBJ1-2, with D perhaps TRBD1 (5 bases). From germline, CDR1 is MNHEY and CDR2 SVGAGI. CDR3 length equals 13 residues. V was trimmed by 5 bases and J by 5 bases, leaving 12 bases between them. The CDR3 is CASSRAGLYGYTF. DNA for the CDR3: TGTGCCAGCAGTAGGGCAGGGTTGTATGGCTACACCTTC.

The V call is TRBV5-6, the J call TRBJ2-4; TRBD1 aligns across 8 bases. V shed 4 bases, J shed 2 bases, and the junction held 5 bases outside the gene matches. CDR3 size: 15 residues. CDR1 is SGHDT and CDR2 is YYEEEE in the germline V gene. CDR3 region: CASSLGQGTKNIQYF. CDR3 DNA sequence: TGTGCCAGCAGCCTAGGACAGGGCACCAAAAACATTCAGTACTTC.